This T cell receptor beta chain came from a study of patients and donors after allogeneic stem cell transplantation. Each CDR3 protein gets one entry after TCRdb re-called the RT-PCR reads with MiXCR. The sample has about 57,000 distinct CDR3 sequences, less than 15% seen once; the top ten hold 25% to 40%. This clonotype was observed many times. CDR1 and CDR2 (germline): ENHRY, SYGVKD. This CDR3 comprises 13 residues. V was cut by 11 bases and J by 2 bases, with 14 bases left in between. V and J are TRBV10-3 and TRBJ2-3; D is perhaps TRBD2 (6 bases). The sample taken for sequencing was blood, either unsorted or a sorted T cell fraction (not recorded which). The clonotype comes from a human donor who was either an allogeneic HSCT recipient or a stem cell or donor lymphocyte infusion donor (not recorded which). It is not recorded whose cells these are; they may come from a transplant donor. The CDR3, as DNA: TGTGCCGTTAGGGACTCCCTCACAGATACGCAGTATTTT. Translation gives CAVRDSLTDTQYF.